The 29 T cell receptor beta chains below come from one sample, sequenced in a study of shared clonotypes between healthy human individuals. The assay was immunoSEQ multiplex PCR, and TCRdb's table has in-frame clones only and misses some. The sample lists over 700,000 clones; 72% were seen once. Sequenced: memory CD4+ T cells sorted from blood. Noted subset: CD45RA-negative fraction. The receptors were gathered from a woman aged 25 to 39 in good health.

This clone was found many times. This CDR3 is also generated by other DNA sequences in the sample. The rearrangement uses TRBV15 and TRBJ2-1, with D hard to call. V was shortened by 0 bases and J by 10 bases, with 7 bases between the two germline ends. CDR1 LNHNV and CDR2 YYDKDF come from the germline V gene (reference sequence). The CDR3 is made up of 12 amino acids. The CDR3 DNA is TGTGCCACCAGCAGAGAGGTAGGCGAGCAGTTCTTC. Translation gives CATSREVGEQFF.

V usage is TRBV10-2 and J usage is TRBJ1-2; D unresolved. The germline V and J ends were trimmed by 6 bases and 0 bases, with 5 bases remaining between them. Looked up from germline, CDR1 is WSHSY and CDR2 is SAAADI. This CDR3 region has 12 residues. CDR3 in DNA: TGCGCCAGCAGACGACCTAACTATGGCTACACCTTC. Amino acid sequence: CASRRPNYGYTF.

The CDR3 nucleotides read TGCGCCAGCAGCCAAGGACACGACCAGTCCTATGGCTACACCTTC. Translation: CASSQGHDQSYGYTF. The chain uses TRBV4-1 and TRBJ1-2; no reliable D call. The V gene's germline CDR1 is MGHRA and CDR2 YSYEKL. This CDR3 is built from 15 residues. Between the trimmed V and J ends, which lost 1 base and 4 bases, there was a span of 13 bases.

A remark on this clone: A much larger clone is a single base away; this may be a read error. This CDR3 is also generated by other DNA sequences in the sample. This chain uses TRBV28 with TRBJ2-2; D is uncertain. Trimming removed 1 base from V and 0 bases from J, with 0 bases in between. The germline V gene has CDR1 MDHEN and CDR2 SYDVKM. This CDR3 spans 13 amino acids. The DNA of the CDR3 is TGTGCCAGCAGTTTATCGAACACCGGGGAGCTGTTTTTT. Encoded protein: CASSLSNTGELFF.

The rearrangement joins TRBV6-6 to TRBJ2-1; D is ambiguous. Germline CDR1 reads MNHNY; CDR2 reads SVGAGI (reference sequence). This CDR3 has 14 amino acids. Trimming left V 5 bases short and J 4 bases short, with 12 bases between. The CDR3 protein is CASSLNFGYNEQFF. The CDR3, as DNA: TGTGCCAGCAGTCTCAATTTTGGATACAATGAGCAGTTCTTC.

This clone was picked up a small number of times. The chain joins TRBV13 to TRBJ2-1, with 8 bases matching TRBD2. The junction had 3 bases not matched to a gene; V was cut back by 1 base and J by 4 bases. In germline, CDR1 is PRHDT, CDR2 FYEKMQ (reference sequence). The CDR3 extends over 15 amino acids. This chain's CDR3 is CASSLATSGYNEQFF. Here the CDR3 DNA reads TGTGCCAGCAGCTTAGCCACTAGCGGATACAATGAGCAGTTCTTC.

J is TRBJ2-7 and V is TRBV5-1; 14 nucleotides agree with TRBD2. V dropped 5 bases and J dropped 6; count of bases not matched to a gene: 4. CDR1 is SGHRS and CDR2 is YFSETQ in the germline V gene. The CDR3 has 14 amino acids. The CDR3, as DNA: TGCGCCAGCAGAGTGGGACTAGCGGGAGTCGAGCAGTACTTC. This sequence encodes CASRVGLAGVEQYF. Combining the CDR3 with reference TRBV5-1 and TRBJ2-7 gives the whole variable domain KAGVTQTPRYLIKTRGQQVTLSCSPISGHRSVSWYQQTPGQGLQFLFEYFSETQRNKGNFPGRFSGRQFSNSRSEMNVSTLELGDSALYLCASRVGLAGVEQYFGPGTRLTVT.

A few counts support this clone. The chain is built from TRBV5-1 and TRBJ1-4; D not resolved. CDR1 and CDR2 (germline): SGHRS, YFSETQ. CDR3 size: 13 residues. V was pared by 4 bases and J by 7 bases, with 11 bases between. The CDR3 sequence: CASSDVRSEKLFF. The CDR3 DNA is TGCGCCAGCAGCGACGTCAGAAGTGAAAAACTGTTTTTT.

For the CDR3, the DNA is TGTGCCAGCAGCTATCTCCAGGGGAGGGGGTCGGATACGCAGTATTTT. This sequence encodes CASSYLQGRGSDTQYF. This chain uses TRBV28 with TRBJ2-3; D is possibly TRBD2 (7 bases). The V gene's germline CDR1 is MDHEN and CDR2 SYDVKM. V was trimmed by 6 bases and J by 6 bases, leaving 22 bases between them. The CDR3 is 16 amino acids. The variable domain in full, with the rest retrieved from reference TRBV28 and TRBJ2-3, is DVKVTQSSRYLVKRTGEKVFLECVQDMDHENMFWYRQDPGLGLRLIYFSYDVKMKEKGDIPEGYSVSREKKERFSLILESASTNQTSMYLCASSYLQGRGSDTQYFGPGTRLTVL.

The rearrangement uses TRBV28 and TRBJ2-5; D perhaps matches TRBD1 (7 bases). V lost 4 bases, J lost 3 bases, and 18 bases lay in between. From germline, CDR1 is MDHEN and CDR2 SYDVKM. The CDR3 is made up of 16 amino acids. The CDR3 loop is CASSSGGRRRKETQYF. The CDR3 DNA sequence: TGTGCCAGCAGTTCAGGGGGGCGGCGGAGAAAAGAGACCCAGTACTTC.

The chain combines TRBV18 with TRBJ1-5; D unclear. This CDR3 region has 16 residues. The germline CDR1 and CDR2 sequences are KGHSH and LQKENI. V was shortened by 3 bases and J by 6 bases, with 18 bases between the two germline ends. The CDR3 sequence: CASSPYPASAPQPQHF. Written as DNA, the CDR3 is TGTGCCAGCTCACCTTACCCAGCCTCGGCCCCTCAGCCCCAGCATTTT.

The CDR3, as DNA: TGCGCCAGCAGCAAAATTATGGGCACGACCACAGATACGCAGTATTTT. This codes for CASSKIMGTTTDTQYF. V gene TRBV4-1 combines with J gene TRBJ2-3; no reliable D call. Germline lookup yields CDR1 MGHRA and CDR2 YSYEKL. V lost 5 bases and J 2 bases, leaving 17 bases between the germline ends. The CDR3 contains 16 residues.

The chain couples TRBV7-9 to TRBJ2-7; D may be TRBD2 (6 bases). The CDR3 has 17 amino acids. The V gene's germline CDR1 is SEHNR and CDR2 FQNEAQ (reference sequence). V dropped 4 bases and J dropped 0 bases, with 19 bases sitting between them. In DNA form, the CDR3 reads TGTGCCAGCAGCTCTTTTGGAATTGGGCGGGACTCCTACGAGCAGTACTTC. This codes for CASSSFGIGRDSYEQYF.

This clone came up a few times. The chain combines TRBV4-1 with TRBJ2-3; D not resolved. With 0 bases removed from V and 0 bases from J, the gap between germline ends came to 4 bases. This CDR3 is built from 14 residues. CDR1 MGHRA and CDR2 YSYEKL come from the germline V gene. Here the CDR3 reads CASSQEGSTDTQYF. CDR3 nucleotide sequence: TGCGCCAGCAGCCAAGAAGGGAGCACAGATACGCAGTATTTT.

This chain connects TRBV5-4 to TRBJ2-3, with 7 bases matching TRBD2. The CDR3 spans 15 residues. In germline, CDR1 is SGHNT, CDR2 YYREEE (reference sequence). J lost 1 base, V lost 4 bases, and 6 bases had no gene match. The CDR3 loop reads CASSAAGAGTDTQYF. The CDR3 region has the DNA TGTGCCAGCAGCGCCGCGGGAGCGGGCACAGATACGCAGTATTTT.

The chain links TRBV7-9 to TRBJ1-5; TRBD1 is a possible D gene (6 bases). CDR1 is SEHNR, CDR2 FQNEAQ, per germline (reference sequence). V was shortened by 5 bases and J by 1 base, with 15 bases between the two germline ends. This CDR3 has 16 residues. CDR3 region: CASSRGGAPSNQPQHF. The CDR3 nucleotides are TGTGCCAGCAGCCGAGGGGGGGCGCCGAGCAATCAGCCCCAGCATTTT.

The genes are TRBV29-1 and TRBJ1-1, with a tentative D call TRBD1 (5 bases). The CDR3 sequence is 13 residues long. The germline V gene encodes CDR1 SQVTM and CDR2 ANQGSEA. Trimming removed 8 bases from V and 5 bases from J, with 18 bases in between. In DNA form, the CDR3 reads TGCAGCTCCGAAGGGCTTGGGGGAACTGAAGCTTTCTTT. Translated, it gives CSSEGLGGTEAFF.

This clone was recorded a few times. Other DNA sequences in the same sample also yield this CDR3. CDR3 in DNA: TGTGCCAGCAGTGGGACAGGGGGCAATCAGCCCCAGCATTTT. This encodes CASSGTGGNQPQHF. The chain is built from TRBV6-1 and TRBJ1-5; the match to TRBD1 covers 9 bases. With 4 bases clipped from V and 2 bases from J, the junction kept 0 bases outside the gene matches. The CDR3 loop spans 14 amino acids. The germline CDR1 and CDR2 sequences are MNHNS and SASEGT.

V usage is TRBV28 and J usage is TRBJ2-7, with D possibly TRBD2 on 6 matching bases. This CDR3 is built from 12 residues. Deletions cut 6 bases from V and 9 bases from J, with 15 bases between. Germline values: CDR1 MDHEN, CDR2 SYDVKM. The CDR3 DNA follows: TGTGCCAGCAGCTCCACGGGGGTAGGGCAGTACTTC. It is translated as CASSSTGVGQYF. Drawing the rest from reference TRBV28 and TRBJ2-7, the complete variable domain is DVKVTQSSRYLVKRTGEKVFLECVQDMDHENMFWYRQDPGLGLRLIYFSYDVKMKEKGDIPEGYSVSREKKERFSLILESASTNQTSMYLCASSSTGVGQYFGPGTRLTVT.

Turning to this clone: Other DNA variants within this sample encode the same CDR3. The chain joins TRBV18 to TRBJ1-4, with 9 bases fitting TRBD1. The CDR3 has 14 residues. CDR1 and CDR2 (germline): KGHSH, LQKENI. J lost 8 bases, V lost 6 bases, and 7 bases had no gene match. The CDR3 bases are TGTGCCAGCTCCCCGGGACAGGGAGGAGAAAAACTGTTTTTT. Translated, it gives CASSPGQGGEKLFF.

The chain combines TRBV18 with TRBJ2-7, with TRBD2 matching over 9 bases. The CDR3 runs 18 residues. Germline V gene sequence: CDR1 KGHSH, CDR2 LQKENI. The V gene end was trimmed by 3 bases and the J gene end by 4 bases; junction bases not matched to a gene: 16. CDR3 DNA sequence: TGTGCCAGCTCACCCACAAATTTGAGGGCGGGAGGGATTTACGAGCAGTACTTC. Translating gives CASSPTNLRAGGIYEQYF.

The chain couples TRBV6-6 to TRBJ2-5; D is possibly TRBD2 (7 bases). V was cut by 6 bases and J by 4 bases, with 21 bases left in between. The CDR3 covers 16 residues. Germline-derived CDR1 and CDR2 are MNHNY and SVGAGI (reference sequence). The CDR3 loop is CASSPAGGTLGETQYF. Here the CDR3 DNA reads TGTGCCAGCAGCCCAGCCGGGGGGACATTGGGAGAGACCCAGTACTTC.

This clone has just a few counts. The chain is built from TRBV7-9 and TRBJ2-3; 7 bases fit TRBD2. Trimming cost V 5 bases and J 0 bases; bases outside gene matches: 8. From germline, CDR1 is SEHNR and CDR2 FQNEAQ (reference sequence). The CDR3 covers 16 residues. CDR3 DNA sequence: TGTGCCAGCAGCCCGGGACTACTCTTAAGCACAGATACGCAGTATTTT. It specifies CASSPGLLLSTDTQYF.

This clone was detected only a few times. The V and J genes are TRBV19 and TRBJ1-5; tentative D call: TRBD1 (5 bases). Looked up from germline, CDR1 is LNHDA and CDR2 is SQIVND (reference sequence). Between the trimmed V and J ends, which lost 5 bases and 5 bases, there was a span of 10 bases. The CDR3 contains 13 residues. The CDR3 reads CASSATVYQPQHF. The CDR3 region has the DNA TGTGCCAGTAGTGCGACAGTTTATCAGCCCCAGCATTTT.

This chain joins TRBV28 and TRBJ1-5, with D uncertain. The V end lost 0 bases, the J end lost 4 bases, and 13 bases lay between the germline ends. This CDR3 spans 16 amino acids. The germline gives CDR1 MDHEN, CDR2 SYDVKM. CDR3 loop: CASSLWGSGSNQPQHF. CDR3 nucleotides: TGTGCCAGCAGTTTATGGGGGTCGGGTTCGAATCAGCCCCAGCATTTT.

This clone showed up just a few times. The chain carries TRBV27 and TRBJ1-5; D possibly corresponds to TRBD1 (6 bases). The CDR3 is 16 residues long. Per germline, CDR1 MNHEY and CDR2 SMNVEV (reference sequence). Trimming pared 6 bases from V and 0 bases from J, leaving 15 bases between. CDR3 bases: TGTGCCAGCAGCCCGGACAGATACCTTAGCAATCAGCCCCAGCATTTT. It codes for CASSPDRYLSNQPQHF.

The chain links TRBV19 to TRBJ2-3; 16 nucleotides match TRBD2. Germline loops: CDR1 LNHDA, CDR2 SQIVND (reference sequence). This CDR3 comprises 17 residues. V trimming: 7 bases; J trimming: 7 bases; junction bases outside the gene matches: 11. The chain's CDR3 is CASTHGGTSGRVNTQYF. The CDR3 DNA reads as TGTGCCAGTACCCACGGCGGGACTAGCGGGAGGGTAAATACGCAGTATTTT.

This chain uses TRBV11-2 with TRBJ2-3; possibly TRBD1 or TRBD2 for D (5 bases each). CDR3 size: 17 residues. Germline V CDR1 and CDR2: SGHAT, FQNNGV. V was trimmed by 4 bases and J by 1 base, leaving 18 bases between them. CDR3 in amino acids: CASSSPRGGARTDTQYF. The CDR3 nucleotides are TGTGCCAGCAGCTCCCCCCGGGGCGGCGCCCGCACAGATACGCAGTATTTT.

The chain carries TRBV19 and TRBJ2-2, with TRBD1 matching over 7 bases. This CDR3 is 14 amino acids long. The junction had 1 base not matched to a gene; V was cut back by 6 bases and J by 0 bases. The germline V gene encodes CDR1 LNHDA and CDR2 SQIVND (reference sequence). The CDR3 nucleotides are TGTGCCAGTAGGGGGACAGCGAACACCGGGGAGCTGTTTTTT. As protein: CASRGTANTGELFF.